This TCR beta chain was captured in a study of identical twins. Using its own MiXCR run on the 5' RACE reads, TCRdb lists one record per CDR3 protein. The table has 500,000 or so distinct CDR3 sequences, 13% to 15% seen once. Germline loops: CDR1 ENHRY, CDR2 SYGVKD. The CDR3 runs to 14 residues. Deletions cut 4 bases from V and 2 bases from J, with 10 bases between. The data were also submitted as part of a second study, on yellow fever vaccine responses in identical twins.

The sequencing input was CD4+ T cells sorted from blood. The clonotype originates from a woman aged 18-30 years in good health. The J gene is TRBJ2-3, the V gene TRBV10-3, with a possible D match to TRBD2 (7 bases). The CDR3 sequence is CAISGRGATDTQYF. Here the CDR3 DNA reads TGTGCCATCAGTGGCCGGGGGGCCACAGATACGCAGTATTTT.